This T cell receptor (beta chain) emerged from a study of blood T cell repertoires in COVID-19. Background on the study: There were acute and convalescent COVID-19 samples, and they came from the United States, Italy and Spain.

CDR3 length: 16 residues. Trimming took 6 bases from V and 2 from J, leaving 19 bases between them. CDR1 and CDR2 from the germline V gene are WNHNN and SYGVQD (reference sequence). The protocol was immunoSEQ multiplex PCR, while the TCRdb copy is restricted to in-frame clones and leaves out a portion. Of about 670,000 clones detected, around 89% appear once; the ten largest clones hold approximately 0.3%. This TCR was recovered from a young woman with acute or convalescent COVID-19. The specimen sequenced was peripheral blood. V usage is TRBV10-1 and J usage is TRBJ1-2, with D maybe TRBD1 (6 bases). CDR3 DNA: TGCGCCAGCAGCCCCAGACAGGACTTAAAAAACTATGGCTACACCTTC. Amino acids: CASSPRQDLKNYGYTF.